These 18 T cell receptor beta chains were all obtained from the same sample, sequenced in a study of cytomegalovirus exposure and HLA in healthy donors (dated by TCRdb to 2016 to 2017). The library was built by means of the immunoSEQ multiplex PCR assay. For the multiplex PCR, a mixture combining 60 forward primers for TCR Vbeta segments and 13 reverse primers for TCR Jbeta segments was used. Imported from immuneACCESS, the table was reduced by TCRdb to in-frame sequences with V and J called. These copies leave out some clones; in studies compared against another copy, an unresolved V gene accounts for under half, and the cause of the remainder is not known. This sample gives approximately 79,000 clones in total; 60% to 85% of them show up just once. The top ten clonotypes cover around 5.4% of the sample. Sequenced sample: PBMCs. These receptors were obtained from a male donor in good health and CMV-seropositive.

The CDR3 region is CASSPTYRGKLYEQYF. As DNA, the CDR3 is TGTGCCAGCAGCCCTACTTACAGGGGCAAACTTTACGAGCAGTACTTC. The chain combines TRBV28 with TRBJ2-7; 7 bases map to TRBD1. The germline gives CDR1 MDHEN, CDR2 SYDVKM. CDR3 length equals 16 residues. Losses at the gene ends were 6 bases for V and 4 bases for J; bases not matched to a gene: 15. Using reference TRBV28 and TRBJ2-7 for the parts outside the CDR3, the full variable domain is DVKVTQSSRYLVKRTGEKVFLECVQDMDHENMFWYRQDPGLGLRLIYFSYDVKMKEKGDIPEGYSVSREKKERFSLILESASTNQTSMYLCASSPTYRGKLYEQYFGPGTRLTVT.

This sequence joins TRBV7-6 and TRBJ2-3, with D maybe TRBD1 (6 bases). Germline V CDR1 and CDR2: SGHVS, FNYEAQ. Trimming stripped 5 bases from V and 0 bases from J, with 12 bases between. The CDR3 runs 15 residues. Here the CDR3 DNA reads TGTGCCAGCAGCCCAGGGACAACTAGCACAGATACGCAGTATTTT. It translates to CASSPGTTSTDTQYF.

The chain couples TRBV5-1 to TRBJ2-2; 8 positions match TRBD1. Germline CDR1 and CDR2: SGHRS and YFSETQ. After removal of 7 bases from V and 2 bases from J, the junction contained 7 bases not matched to a gene. This CDR3 is built from 15 residues. CDR3 DNA sequence: TGCGCCAGCTGCAGGGGGCGCATCAACACCGGGGAGCTGTTTTTT. Residues: CASCRGRINTGELFF.

To note about this clone: A read error may account for a junction end that differs from germline. J is TRBJ2-1 and V is TRBV11-2; 7 bases match TRBD1. The CDR3 spans 17 residues. Germline values: CDR1 SGHAT, CDR2 FQNNGV. DNA of the CDR3: TGTGCCAGCAGCATAGAGACAGGGCTCGATTTCTACAATGAGCAGTTCTTC. Its translation is CASSIETGLDFYNEQFF.

This CDR3 is CASSPIEGPDYHEQYF. The CDR3 region has the DNA TGTGCCAGCAGCCCTATAGAGGGCCCAGACTATCACGAGCAGTACTTC. The rearrangement joins TRBV7-9 to TRBJ2-7; maybe TRBD2 (5 bases). Germline CDR1 reads SEHNR; CDR2 reads FQNEAQ (reference sequence). CDR3 size: 16 residues. The V end lost 5 bases, the J end lost 5 bases, and 22 bases lay between the germline ends.

This clone was seen just once. DNA for the CDR3: TGTGCCAGCAGCGGCTATAACTATGGCTACACCTTC. It translates to CASSGYNYGYTF. The rearrangement joins TRBV9 to TRBJ1-2; no firm D call. The CDR3 contains 12 residues. In germline, CDR1 is SGDLS, CDR2 YYNGEE. Between the trimmed V and J ends, which lost 3 bases and 1 base, there was a span of 4 bases.

The rearrangement links TRBV28 to TRBJ1-3; D remains unclear. Trimming stripped 5 bases from V and 4 bases from J, with 9 bases between. This CDR3 has 13 amino acids. Germline assignment: CDR1 MDHEN and CDR2 SYDVKM. The CDR3 region has the DNA TGTGCCAGCAGTCCCCCCTCCGGAAACACCATATATTTT. Translated, it gives CASSPPSGNTIYF.

The rearrangement joins TRBV5-6 to TRBJ2-1, with a tentative D call TRBD2 (5 bases). Trimming cost V 6 bases and J 9 bases, with 19 bases left between them. The CDR3 covers 14 residues. The germline CDR1 and CDR2 sequences are SGHDT and YYEEEE. CDR3 nucleotides: TGTGCCAGCACCAAGGGAACCCCTGGGAGTGAGCAGTTCTTC. Residues: CASTKGTPGSEQFF.

This chain links TRBV7-9 with TRBJ1-1; a possible D gene is TRBD1 (6 bases). CDR1 and CDR2 (germline): SEHNR, FQNEAQ (reference sequence). V was shortened by 1 base and J by 0 bases, with 9 bases between the two germline ends. The CDR3 has 15 amino acids. CDR3 amino acids: CASSLVGQLNTEAFF. CDR3 nucleotide sequence: TGTGCCAGCAGCTTAGTTGGACAGCTGAACACTGAAGCTTTCTTT.

This clone came up once. Here the CDR3 reads CASSLSGHLGETQYF. The CDR3 DNA is TGCGCCAGCAGCTTATCGGGACACTTAGGGGAGACCCAGTACTTC. The chain has TRBV5-1 and TRBJ2-5; tentatively, D is TRBD1 (6 bases). There are 15 residues in the CDR3. Deletions cut 2 bases from V and 5 bases from J, with 16 bases between. Germline V gene data show CDR1 as SGHRS and CDR2 as YFSETQ.

V and J are TRBV11-2 and TRBJ1-1, with 7 nucleotides matching TRBD1. The CDR3 extends over 13 amino acids. The ends lost 0 bases at V and 8 bases at J; junction bases unmatched: 3. Germline V CDR1 and CDR2: SGHAT, FQNNGV. The CDR3 region is CASSLDMTGEAFF. CDR3 DNA sequence: TGTGCCAGCAGCTTAGATATGACAGGGGAAGCTTTCTTT.

In this sample, this clone turned up a few times. The V and J genes are TRBV5-6 and TRBJ2-7, with TRBD1 identical over 10 bases. After removal of 1 base from V and 8 bases from J, the junction contained 9 bases not matched to a gene. Germline CDR1 and CDR2: SGHDT and YYEEEE. There are 15 residues in the CDR3. The CDR3 DNA sequence: TGTGCCAGCAGCTTGCCCGGGACAGGGGACTCTCAGCAGTACTTC. It is translated as CASSLPGTGDSQQYF. The variable domain in full, with the rest retrieved from reference TRBV5-6 and TRBJ2-7, is DAGVTQSPTHLIKTRGQQVTLRCSPKSGHDTVSWYQQALGQGPQFIFQYYEEEERQRGNFPDRFSGHQFPNYSSELNVNALLLGDSALYLCASSLPGTGDSQQYFGPGTRLTVT.

This chain joins TRBV25-1 and TRBJ2-7, with 10 bases matching TRBD2. J was trimmed by 6 bases and V by 0 bases; bases with no gene match: 14. The CDR3 loop spans 18 amino acids. Germline V gene sequence: CDR1 MGHDK, CDR2 SYGVNS. DNA for the CDR3: TGTGCCAGCAGTGAATATAGGTTGAGCGGGAGGGGTGCGGGCGAGCAGTACTTC. It yields the protein CASSEYRLSGRGAGEQYF.

V gene TRBV23-1 combines with J gene TRBJ2-7; 12 positions agree with TRBD1. TRBV23-1 is labeled an ORF, and its function is uncertain. The ends lost 0 bases at V and 5 bases at J; junction bases unmatched: 11. This CDR3 is built from 18 residues. CDR3 region: CASSQSSFKGQGANEQYF. CDR3 nucleotide sequence: TGCGCCAGCAGTCAATCGAGCTTCAAGGGACAGGGGGCCAACGAGCAGTACTTC.

This sequence joins TRBV27 and TRBJ2-7; a weak D match, TRBD2 (5 bases). Trimming took 2 bases from V and 5 from J, leaving 19 bases between them. CDR3 size: 16 residues. In germline, CDR1 is MNHEY, CDR2 SMNVEV (reference sequence). CDR3 amino acids: CASSLNVELALNEQYF. CDR3 DNA: TGTGCCAGCAGTTTAAATGTTGAGCTAGCCCTAAACGAGCAGTACTTC.

The chain has TRBV7-2 and TRBJ1-3, with 8 nucleotides matching TRBD1. J lost 4 bases, V lost 7 bases, and 6 bases had no gene match. The germline V gene has CDR1 SGHTA and CDR2 FQGNSA. The CDR3 is 14 amino acids. The chain's CDR3 is CASKPGGTGNTIYF. The CDR3 nucleotides read TGTGCCAGCAAGCCAGGGGGCACAGGAAACACCATATATTTT.

V is TRBV7-2 and J is TRBJ2-7, with a tentative D call TRBD2 (5 bases). Germline lookup yields CDR1 SGHTA and CDR2 FQGNSA. This CDR3 has 14 residues. Trimming took 2 bases from V and 3 from J, leaving 11 bases between them. CDR3 amino acids: CASSLRSRGYEQYF. As DNA, the CDR3 is TGTGCCAGCAGCTTAAGGAGCCGGGGCTACGAGCAGTACTTC.

The chain has TRBV5-1 and TRBJ2-7, with D possibly TRBD2 on 5 matching bases. The CDR3 sequence is 13 residues long. Germline CDR1 reads SGHRS; CDR2 reads YFSETQ. Trimming pared 4 bases from V and 0 bases from J, leaving 8 bases between. CDR3 protein: CASSVLDSYEQYF. The CDR3 region has the DNA TGCGCCAGCAGCGTACTAGACTCCTACGAGCAGTACTTC.